This T cell receptor beta chain was profiled in a study of blood T cell repertoires in COVID-19. Overall study: Acute and convalescent COVID-19 samples came from the United States, Italy and Spain. Sources were T cells, B-cell-depleted T cells, or PBMCs; the material itself was cDNA or gDNA.

Germline CDR1 is SGHAT and CDR2 is FQNNGV. V gave up 1 base and J gave up 5 bases, with 8 bases separating them. The CDR3 totals 13 residues. Original processing notes: Amplification from reference gene primers served as the basis for estimated nucleated cell counts. Sequenced by immunoSEQ multiplex PCR; TCRdb stores in-frame clones only, minus some. That table gives V, J and clone size, and the DNA gave D and trimming. The table shows approximately 110,000 clones, with roughly 69% occurring only once. The clonotype comes from a man at least 80 years old with acute or convalescent COVID-19. The V call is TRBV11-2, the J call TRBJ1-2; D ambiguous. Sequencing input: peripheral blood. This CDR3 reads CASSLGERYGYTF. Written as DNA, the CDR3 is TGTGCCAGCAGCTTAGGGGAGCGTTATGGCTACACCTTC.